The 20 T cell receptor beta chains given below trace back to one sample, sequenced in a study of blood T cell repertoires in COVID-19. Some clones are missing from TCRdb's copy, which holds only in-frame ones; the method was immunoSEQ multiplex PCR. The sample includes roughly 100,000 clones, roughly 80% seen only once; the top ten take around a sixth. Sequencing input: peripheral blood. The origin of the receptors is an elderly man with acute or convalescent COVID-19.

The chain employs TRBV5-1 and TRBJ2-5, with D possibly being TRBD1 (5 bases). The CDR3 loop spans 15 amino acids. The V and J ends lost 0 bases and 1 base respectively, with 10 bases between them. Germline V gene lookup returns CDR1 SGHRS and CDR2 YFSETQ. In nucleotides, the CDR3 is TGCGCCAGCAGCTTGGAACCGACAGTCCAAGAGACCCAGTACTTC. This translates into CASSLEPTVQETQYF.

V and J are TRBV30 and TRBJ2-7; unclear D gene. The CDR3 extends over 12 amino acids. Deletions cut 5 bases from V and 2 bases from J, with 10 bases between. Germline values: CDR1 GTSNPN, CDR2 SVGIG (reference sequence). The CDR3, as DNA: TGTGCCTGGGCTAGTGGAACCTACGAGCAGTACTTC. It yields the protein CAWASGTYEQYF.

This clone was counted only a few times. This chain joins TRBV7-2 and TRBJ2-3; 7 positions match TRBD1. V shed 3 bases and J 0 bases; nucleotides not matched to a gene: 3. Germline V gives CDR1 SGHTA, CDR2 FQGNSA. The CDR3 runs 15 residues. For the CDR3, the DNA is TGTGCCAGCAGCTTTGTGACAGGGAGCACAGATACGCAGTATTTT. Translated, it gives CASSFVTGSTDTQYF.

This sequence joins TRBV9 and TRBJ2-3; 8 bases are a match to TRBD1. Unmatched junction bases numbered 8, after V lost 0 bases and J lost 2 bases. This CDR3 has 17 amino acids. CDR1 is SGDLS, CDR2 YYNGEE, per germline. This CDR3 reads CASSVEGQVPLTDTQYF. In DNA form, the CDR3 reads TGTGCCAGCAGCGTAGAGGGACAGGTTCCACTCACAGATACGCAGTATTTT. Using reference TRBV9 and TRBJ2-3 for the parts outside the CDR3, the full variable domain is DSGVTQTPKHLITATGQRVTLRCSPRSGDLSVYWYQQSLDQGLQFLIQYYNGEERAKGNILERFSAQQFPDLHSELNLSSLELGDSALYFCASSVEGQVPLTDTQYFGPGTRLTVL.

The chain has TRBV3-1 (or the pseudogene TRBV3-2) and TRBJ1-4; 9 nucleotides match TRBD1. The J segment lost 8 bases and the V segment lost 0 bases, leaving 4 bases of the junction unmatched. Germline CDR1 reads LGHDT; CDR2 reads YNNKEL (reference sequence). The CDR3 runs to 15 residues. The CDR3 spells CASSQDWDRAEKLFF. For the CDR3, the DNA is TGTGCCAGCAGCCAAGATTGGGACAGGGCCGAAAAACTGTTTTTT.

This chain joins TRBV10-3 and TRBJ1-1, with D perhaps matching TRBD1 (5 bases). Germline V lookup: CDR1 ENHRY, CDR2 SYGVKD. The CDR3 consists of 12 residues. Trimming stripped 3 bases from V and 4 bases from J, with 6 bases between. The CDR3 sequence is CAISDRATEAFF. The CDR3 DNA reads TGTGCCATCAGTGACAGGGCCACTGAAGCTTTCTTT.

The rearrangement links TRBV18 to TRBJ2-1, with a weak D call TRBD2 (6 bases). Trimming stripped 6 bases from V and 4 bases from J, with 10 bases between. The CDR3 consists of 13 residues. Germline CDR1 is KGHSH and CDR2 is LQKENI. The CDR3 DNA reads TGTGCCAGCTCTGATGGAGGGTACAATGAGCAGTTCTTC. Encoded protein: CASSDGGYNEQFF.

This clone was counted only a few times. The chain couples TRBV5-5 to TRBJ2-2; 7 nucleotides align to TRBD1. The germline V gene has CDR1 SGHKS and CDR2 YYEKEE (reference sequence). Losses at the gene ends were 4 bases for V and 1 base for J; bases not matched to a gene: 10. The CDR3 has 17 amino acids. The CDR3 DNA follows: TGTGCCAGCAGCCCCGGTCTGAGGACAGGGAACACCGGGGAGCTGTTTTTT. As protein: CASSPGLRTGNTGELFF.

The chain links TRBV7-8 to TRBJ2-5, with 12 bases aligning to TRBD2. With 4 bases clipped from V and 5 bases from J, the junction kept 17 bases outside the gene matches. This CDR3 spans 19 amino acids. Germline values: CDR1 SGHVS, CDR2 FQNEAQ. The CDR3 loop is CASSSGALASGGAQETQYF. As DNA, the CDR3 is TGTGCCAGCAGCTCCGGGGCACTGGCTAGCGGGGGGGCACAGGAGACCCAGTACTTC.

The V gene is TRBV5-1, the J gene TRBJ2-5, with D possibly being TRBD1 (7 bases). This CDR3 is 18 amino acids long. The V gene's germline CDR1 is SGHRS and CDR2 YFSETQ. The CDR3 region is CPHDYTMEGTASGETQYF. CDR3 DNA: TGCCCTCACGATTATACCATGGAGGGGACAGCGTCGGGGGAGACCCAGTACTTC.

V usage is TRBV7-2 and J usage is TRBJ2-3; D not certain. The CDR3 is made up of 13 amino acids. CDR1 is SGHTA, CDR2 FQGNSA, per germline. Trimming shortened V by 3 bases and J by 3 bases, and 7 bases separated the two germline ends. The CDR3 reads CASSLVRTDTQYF. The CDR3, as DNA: TGTGCCAGCAGCTTGGTGAGAACAGATACGCAGTATTTT. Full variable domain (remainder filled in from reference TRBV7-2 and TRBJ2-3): GAGVSQSPSNKVTEKGKDVELRCDPISGHTALYWYRQSLGQGLEFLIYFQGNSAPDKSGLPSDRFSAERTGGSVSTLTIQRTQQEDSAVYLCASSLVRTDTQYFGPGTRLTVL.

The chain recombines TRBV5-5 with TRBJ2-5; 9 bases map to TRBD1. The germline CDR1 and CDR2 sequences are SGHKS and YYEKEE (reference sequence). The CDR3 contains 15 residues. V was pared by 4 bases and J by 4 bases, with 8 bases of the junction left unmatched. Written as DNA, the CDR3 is TGTGCCAGCAGCACCGGGACAGGGTCCTCAGAGACCCAGTACTTC. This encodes CASSTGTGSSETQYF.

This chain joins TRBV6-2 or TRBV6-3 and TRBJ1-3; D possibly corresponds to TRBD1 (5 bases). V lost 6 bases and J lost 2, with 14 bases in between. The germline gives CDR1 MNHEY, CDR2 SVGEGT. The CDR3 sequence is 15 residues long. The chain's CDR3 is CASSSTGGTGNTIYF. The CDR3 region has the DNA TGTGCCAGCAGCTCGACCGGGGGAACTGGAAACACCATATATTTT.

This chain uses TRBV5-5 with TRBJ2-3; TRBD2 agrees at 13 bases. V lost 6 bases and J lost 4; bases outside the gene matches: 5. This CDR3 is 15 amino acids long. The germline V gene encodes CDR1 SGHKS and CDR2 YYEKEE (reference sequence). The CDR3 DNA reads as TGTGCCAGCACCCTCGGACTAGCGGGAGCAGATACGCAGTATTTT. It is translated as CASTLGLAGADTQYF.

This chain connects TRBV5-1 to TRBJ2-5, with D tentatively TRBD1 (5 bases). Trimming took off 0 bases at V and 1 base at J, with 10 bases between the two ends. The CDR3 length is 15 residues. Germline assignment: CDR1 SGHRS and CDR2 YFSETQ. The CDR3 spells CASSLDVTAQETQYF. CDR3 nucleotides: TGCGCCAGCAGCTTGGATGTGACAGCCCAAGAGACCCAGTACTTC.

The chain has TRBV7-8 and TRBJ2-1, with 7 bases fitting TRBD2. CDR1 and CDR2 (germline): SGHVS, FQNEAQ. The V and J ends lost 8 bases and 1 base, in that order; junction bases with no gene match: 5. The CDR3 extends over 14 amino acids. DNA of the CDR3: TGTGCCAGCGTGTTGCGGGAGTCCTACAATGAGCAGTTCTTC. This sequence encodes CASVLRESYNEQFF.

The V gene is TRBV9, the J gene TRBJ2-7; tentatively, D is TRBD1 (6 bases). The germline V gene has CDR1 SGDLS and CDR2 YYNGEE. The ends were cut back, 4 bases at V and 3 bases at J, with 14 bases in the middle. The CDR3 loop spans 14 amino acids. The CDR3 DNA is TGTGCCAGCAGCCCAAGGACAGCAGGCTACGAGCAGTACTTC. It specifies CASSPRTAGYEQYF.

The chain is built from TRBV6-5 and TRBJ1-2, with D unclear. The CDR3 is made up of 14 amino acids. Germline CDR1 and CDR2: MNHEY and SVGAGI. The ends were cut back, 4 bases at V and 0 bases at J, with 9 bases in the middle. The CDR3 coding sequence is TGTGCCAGCAGTTTTCAGAGGGCTAACTATGGCTACACCTTC. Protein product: CASSFQRANYGYTF.

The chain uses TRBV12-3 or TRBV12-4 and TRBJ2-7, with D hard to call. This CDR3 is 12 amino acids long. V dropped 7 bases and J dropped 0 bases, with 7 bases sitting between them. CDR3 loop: CASKLNSYEQYF. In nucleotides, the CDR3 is TGTGCCAGCAAGCTGAACTCCTACGAGCAGTACTTC.

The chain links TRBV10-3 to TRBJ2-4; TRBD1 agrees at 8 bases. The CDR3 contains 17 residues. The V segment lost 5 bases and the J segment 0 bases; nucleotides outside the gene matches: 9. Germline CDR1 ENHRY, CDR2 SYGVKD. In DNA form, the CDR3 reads TGTGCCATCAGTTCCGGACAGGGTTCCCTAGCCAAAAACATTCAGTACTTC. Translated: CAISSGQGSLAKNIQYF.